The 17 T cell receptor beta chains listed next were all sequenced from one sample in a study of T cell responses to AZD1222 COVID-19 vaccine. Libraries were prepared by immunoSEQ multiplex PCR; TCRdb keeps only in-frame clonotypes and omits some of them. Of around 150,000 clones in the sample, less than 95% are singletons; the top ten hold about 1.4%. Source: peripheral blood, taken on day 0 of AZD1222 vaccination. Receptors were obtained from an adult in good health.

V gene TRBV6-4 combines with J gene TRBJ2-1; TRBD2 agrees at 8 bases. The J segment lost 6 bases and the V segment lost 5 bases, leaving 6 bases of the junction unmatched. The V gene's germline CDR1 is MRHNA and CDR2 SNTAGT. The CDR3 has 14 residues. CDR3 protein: CASSPGGAGNEQFF. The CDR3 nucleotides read TGTGCCAGCAGTCCCGGGGGGGCCGGCAATGAGCAGTTCTTC.

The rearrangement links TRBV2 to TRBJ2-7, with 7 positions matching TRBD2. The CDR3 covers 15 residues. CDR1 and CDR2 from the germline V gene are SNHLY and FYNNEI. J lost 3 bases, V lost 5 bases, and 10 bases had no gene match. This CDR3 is CASSHGGGANYEQYF. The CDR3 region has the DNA TGTGCCAGCAGTCATGGGGGGGGTGCGAACTACGAGCAGTACTTC.

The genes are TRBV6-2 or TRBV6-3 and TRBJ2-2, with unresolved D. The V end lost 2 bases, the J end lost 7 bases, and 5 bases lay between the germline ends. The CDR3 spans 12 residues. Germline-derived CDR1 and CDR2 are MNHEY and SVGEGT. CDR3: CASSYLGGELFF. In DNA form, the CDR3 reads TGTGCCAGCAGTTACCTCGGCGGGGAGCTGTTTTTT.

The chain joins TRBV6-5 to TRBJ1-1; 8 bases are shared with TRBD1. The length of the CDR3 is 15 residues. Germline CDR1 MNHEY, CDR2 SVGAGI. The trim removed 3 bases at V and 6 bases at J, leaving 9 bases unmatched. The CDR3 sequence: CASSYQQGGRAEAFF. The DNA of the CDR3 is TGTGCCAGCAGTTATCAACAGGGGGGAAGGGCTGAAGCTTTCTTT.

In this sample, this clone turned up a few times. The CDR3 here is CASSYPGQGTNYGYTF. Here the CDR3 DNA reads TGCGCCAGCAGCTACCCGGGACAGGGTACCAACTATGGCTACACCTTC. The chain recombines TRBV5-1 with TRBJ1-2; 9 bases align to TRBD1. V shed 3 bases, J shed 2 bases, and the junction held 8 bases outside the gene matches. The CDR3 contains 16 residues. Germline values: CDR1 SGHRS, CDR2 YFSETQ.

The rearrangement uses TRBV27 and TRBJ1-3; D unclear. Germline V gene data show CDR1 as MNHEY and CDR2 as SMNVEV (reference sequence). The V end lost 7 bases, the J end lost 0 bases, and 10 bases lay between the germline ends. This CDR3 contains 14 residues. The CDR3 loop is CASKYTSSGNTIYF. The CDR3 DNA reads TGTGCCAGCAAGTACACCTCCTCTGGAAACACCATATATTTT.

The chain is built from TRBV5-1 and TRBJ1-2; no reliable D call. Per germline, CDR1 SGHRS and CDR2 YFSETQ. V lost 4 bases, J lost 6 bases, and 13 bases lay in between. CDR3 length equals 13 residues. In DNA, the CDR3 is TGCGCCAGCAGCGAGAGATCGCGGGATGGCTACACCTTC. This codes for CASSERSRDGYTF.

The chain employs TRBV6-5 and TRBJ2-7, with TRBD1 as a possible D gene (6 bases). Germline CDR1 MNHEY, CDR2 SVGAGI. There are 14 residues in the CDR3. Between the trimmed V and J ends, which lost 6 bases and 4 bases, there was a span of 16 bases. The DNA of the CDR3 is TGTGCCAGCAGCTGGACAGTTTCTGGGTACGAGCAGTACTTC. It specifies CASSWTVSGYEQYF.

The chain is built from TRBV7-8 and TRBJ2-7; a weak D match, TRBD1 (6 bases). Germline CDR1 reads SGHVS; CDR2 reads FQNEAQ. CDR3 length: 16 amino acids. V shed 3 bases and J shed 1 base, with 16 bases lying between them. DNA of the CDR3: TGTGCCAGCAGCTTTAGCTACCGGGACAAGTCCTACGAGCAGTACTTC. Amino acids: CASSFSYRDKSYEQYF. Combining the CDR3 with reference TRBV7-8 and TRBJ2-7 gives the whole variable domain GAGVSQSPRYKVAKRGQDVALRCDPISGHVSLFWYQQALGQGPEFLTYFQNEAQLDKSGLPSDRFFAERPEGSVSTLKIQRTQQEDSAVYLCASSFSYRDKSYEQYFGPGTRLTVT.

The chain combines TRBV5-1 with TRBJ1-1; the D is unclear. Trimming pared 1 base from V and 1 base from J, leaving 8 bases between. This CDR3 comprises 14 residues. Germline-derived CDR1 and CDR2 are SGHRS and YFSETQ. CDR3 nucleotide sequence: TGCGCCAGCAGCTTGCCAGTATCGAACACTGAAGCTTTCTTT. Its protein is CASSLPVSNTEAFF. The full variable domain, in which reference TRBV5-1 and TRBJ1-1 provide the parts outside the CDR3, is KAGVTQTPRYLIKTRGQQVTLSCSPISGHRSVSWYQQTPGQGLQFLFEYFSETQRNKGNFPGRFSGRQFSNSRSEMNVSTLELGDSALYLCASSLPVSNTEAFFGQGTRLTVV.

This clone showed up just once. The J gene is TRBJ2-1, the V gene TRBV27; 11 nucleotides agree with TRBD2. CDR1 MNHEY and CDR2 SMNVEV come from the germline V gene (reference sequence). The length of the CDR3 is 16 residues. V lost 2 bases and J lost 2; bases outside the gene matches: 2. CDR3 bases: TGTGCCAGCAGTTTACAGACTAGCGGGACCTACAATGAGCAGTTCTTC. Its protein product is CASSLQTSGTYNEQFF.

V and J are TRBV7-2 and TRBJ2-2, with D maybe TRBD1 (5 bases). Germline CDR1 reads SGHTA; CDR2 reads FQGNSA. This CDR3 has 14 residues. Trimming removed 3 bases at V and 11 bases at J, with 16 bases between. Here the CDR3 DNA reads TGTGCCAGCAGCTTGTCAGGGTCAACGCGAGAGCTGTTTTTT. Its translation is CASSLSGSTRELFF.

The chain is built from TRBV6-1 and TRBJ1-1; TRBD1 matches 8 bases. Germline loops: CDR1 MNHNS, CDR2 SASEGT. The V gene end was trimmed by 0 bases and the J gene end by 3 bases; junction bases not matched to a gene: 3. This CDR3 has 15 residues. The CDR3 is CASSEARGPDTEAFF. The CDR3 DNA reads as TGTGCCAGCAGTGAAGCCAGGGGGCCGGACACTGAAGCTTTCTTT.

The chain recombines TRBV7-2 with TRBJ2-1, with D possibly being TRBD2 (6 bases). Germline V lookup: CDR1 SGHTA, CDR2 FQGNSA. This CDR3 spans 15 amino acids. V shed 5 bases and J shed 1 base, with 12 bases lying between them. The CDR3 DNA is TGTGCCAGCAGCCCGGGACTTCCATCCTACAATGAGCAGTTCTTC. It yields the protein CASSPGLPSYNEQFF.

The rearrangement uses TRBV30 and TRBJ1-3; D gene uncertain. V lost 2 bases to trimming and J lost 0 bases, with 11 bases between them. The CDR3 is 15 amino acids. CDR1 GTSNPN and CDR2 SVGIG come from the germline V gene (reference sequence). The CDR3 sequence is CAWSTGSNSGNTIYF. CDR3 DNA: TGTGCCTGGAGTACCGGGTCCAACTCTGGAAACACCATATATTTT.

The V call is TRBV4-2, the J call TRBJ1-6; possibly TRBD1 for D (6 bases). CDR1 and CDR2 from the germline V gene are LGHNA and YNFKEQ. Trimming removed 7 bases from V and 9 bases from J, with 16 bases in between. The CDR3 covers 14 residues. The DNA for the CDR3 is TGTGCCAGCACCGAGGGGCGGGGGCGTTCACCCCTCCACTTT. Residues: CASTEGRGRSPLHF.

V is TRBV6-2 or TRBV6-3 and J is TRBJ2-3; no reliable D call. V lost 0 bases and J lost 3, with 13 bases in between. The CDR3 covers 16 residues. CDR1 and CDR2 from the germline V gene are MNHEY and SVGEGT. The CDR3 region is CASSYSGLAGTDTQYF. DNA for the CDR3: TGTGCCAGCAGTTACTCGGGCTTAGCAGGTACAGATACGCAGTATTTT.